This TCR beta chain was recorded in a study of PD-L1 blockade in urothelial cancer. The study enrolled patients with locally advanced or metastatic urothelial carcinoma. This table comes from immunoSEQ multiplex PCR, and its TCRdb copy is limited to in-frame clones, with some not included. The table records about 90,000 clones, more than 90% of them present only once. Sequencing used PBMCs, obtained around atezolizumab (anti-PD-L1) treatment. The origin of this receptor is a man aged 60 to 75 with urothelial cancer.

The CDR3 bases are TGTGCCAGCAGCTTAGAAGGGGGCGCCTACAATGAGCAGTTCTTC. It is translated as CASSLEGGAYNEQFF. The chain combines TRBV7-8 with TRBJ2-1; the match to TRBD1 covers 7 bases. This CDR3 region has 15 residues. CDR1 SGHVS and CDR2 FQNEAQ come from the germline V gene. The ends lost 1 base at V and 2 bases at J; junction bases unmatched: 2.